One sample yielded the 27 T cell receptor beta chains listed below, sequenced in a study of control samples from healthy donors and cancer patients. Generated by immunoSEQ multiplex PCR, the TCRdb table keeps only in-frame clones and is missing some. The table lists around 170,000 clones, approximately 92% of them singletons, with 1.1% to 1.5% in the top ten. The sample consisted of blood. These receptors were collected from a man aged 25-40 years in good health.

This chain links TRBV28 with TRBJ2-7; 7 positions agree with TRBD1. Germline CDR1 reads MDHEN; CDR2 reads SYDVKM. The CDR3 has 15 amino acids. V shed 2 bases, J shed 2 bases, and the junction held 6 bases outside the gene matches. CDR3 nucleotide sequence: TGTGCCAGCAGTTTACTTCGGACAGGCCCCTACGAGCAGTACTTC. It yields the protein CASSLLRTGPYEQYF.

The chain has TRBV7-3 and TRBJ2-3; 7 bases are shared with TRBD1. J was trimmed by 3 bases and V by 5 bases; bases with no gene match: 8. CDR3 length equals 15 residues. From germline, CDR1 is SGHTA and CDR2 FQGTGA. The CDR3 here is CASSPTGVETDTQYF. Here the CDR3 DNA reads TGTGCCAGCAGCCCCACAGGGGTTGAAACAGATACGCAGTATTTT.

As concerns this clone: The same CDR3 can be traced to other DNA sequences in this sample. The rearrangement joins TRBV15 to TRBJ2-7, with D maybe TRBD1 (7 bases). The CDR3 runs to 13 residues. V lost 8 bases and J lost 1, with 12 bases in between. Germline V gives CDR1 LNHNV, CDR2 YYDKDF (reference sequence). The CDR3 here is CATAGQPSYEQYF. The CDR3 nucleotides are TGTGCCACCGCGGGACAGCCATCCTACGAGCAGTACTTC.

This chain connects TRBV4-2 to TRBJ1-5; 9 bases are shared with TRBD1. After removal of 4 bases from V and 0 bases from J, the junction contained 7 bases not matched to a gene. Germline V gene data show CDR1 as LGHNA and CDR2 as YNFKEQ. This CDR3 contains 17 residues. CDR3 sequence reads: CASSRKGQGYSNQPQHF. The CDR3 nucleotides read TGTGCCAGCAGCCGAAAGGGACAGGGTTATAGCAATCAGCCCCAGCATTTT.

This chain links TRBV6-1 with TRBJ2-2; D gene uncertain. The CDR3 is made up of 15 amino acids. Germline values: CDR1 MNHNS, CDR2 SASEGT. With 2 bases removed from V and 3 bases from J, the gap between germline ends came to 10 bases. CDR3 coding DNA: TGTGCCAGCAGTGAATCCCCGGGTGACACCGGGGAGCTGTTTTTT. Translation: CASSESPGDTGELFF.

The chain couples TRBV5-4 to TRBJ1-3; D gene uncertain. The CDR3 is 15 amino acids. V was clipped by 1 base and J by 1 base, with 9 bases between them. The germline V gene encodes CDR1 SGHNT and CDR2 YYREEE (reference sequence). The CDR3 DNA reads TGTGCCAGCAGCTTGCAGTTCTTATCTGGAAACACCATATATTTT. Protein product: CASSLQFLSGNTIYF. The full variable domain, rest sourced from reference TRBV5-4 and TRBJ1-3, is ETGVTQSPTHLIKTRGQQVTLRCSSQSGHNTVSWYQQALGQGPQFIFQYYREEENGRGNFPPRFSGLQFPNYSSELNVNALELDDSALYLCASSLQFLSGNTIYFGEGSWLTVV.

V gene TRBV7-6 combines with J gene TRBJ2-5; 7 bases match TRBD2. The V gene end was trimmed by 1 base and the J gene end by 2 bases; junction bases not matched to a gene: 10. The CDR3 runs 17 residues. Germline V CDR1 and CDR2: SGHVS, FNYEAQ. The CDR3 region has the DNA TGTGCCAGCAGCTTAGAAGGGGCGGGAGCTGGTCAAGAGACCCAGTACTTC. It yields the protein CASSLEGAGAGQETQYF.

The rearrangement uses TRBV18 and TRBJ1-4; D unresolved. Trimming removed 0 bases at V and 6 bases at J, with 11 bases between. Germline CDR1 reads KGHSH; CDR2 reads LQKENI. The CDR3 extends over 15 amino acids. The CDR3 sequence is CASSPPGRTYEKLFF. The CDR3 DNA reads TGTGCCAGCTCACCACCGGGTAGGACGTATGAAAAACTGTTTTTT.

The chain uses TRBV27 and TRBJ1-6; D may be TRBD1 (6 bases). The CDR3 is 17 amino acids. Germline V gene lookup returns CDR1 MNHEY and CDR2 SMNVEV (reference sequence). The V end lost 5 bases, the J end lost 9 bases, and 23 bases lay between the germline ends. The CDR3 nucleotides read TGTGCCAGCAGTCCTACGGGGGACATTGCCCTACCTTCACCCCTCCACTTT. It codes for CASSPTGDIALPSPLHF.

The CDR3 DNA reads as TGCGCCAGCAGCTTGGTCCCAGGGACAGGGGTAGCCGGGGAGCTGTTTTTT. This gives the protein CASSLVPGTGVAGELFF. V usage is TRBV5-1 and J usage is TRBJ2-2; 10 positions match TRBD1. V was pared by 0 bases and J by 6 bases, with 8 bases of the junction left unmatched. In germline, CDR1 is SGHRS, CDR2 YFSETQ. CDR3 length equals 17 residues.

The CDR3 spells CAGAGGRGGTGELFF. The CDR3 DNA sequence: TGTGCCGGCGCGGGTGGCAGGGGAGGAACCGGGGAGCTGTTTTTT. This chain uses TRBV5-5 with TRBJ2-2; D possibly uses TRBD1 or TRBD2 (6 bases each). Germline V CDR1 and CDR2: SGHKS, YYEKEE (reference sequence). The CDR3 contains 15 residues. Trimming cost V 10 bases and J 5 bases, with 21 bases left between them.

The J gene is TRBJ1-1, the V gene TRBV10-1, with D possibly TRBD1 on 6 matching bases. The CDR3 loop spans 13 amino acids. Germline V lookup: CDR1 WNHNN, CDR2 SYGVQD (reference sequence). Trimming removed 6 bases from V and 3 bases from J, with 11 bases in between. The CDR3 region has the DNA TGCGCCAGCAGCCAGGGGCTTGACACTGAAGCTTTCTTT. This codes for CASSQGLDTEAFF.

The chain links TRBV20-1 to TRBJ2-7; D perhaps matches TRBD2 (6 bases). V lost 6 bases to trimming and J lost 0 bases, with 18 bases between them. Germline lookup yields CDR1 DFQATT and CDR2 SNEGSKA (reference sequence). This CDR3 is 15 amino acids long. The CDR3 region has the DNA TGCAGTGCCAGTCGTGGGGACTTTAGCTCCTACGAGCAGTACTTC. Translation gives CSASRGDFSSYEQYF.

The chain couples TRBV5-4 to TRBJ2-3; the match to TRBD1 covers 9 bases. Germline-derived CDR1 and CDR2 are SGHNT and YYREEE (reference sequence). V shed 0 bases, J shed 4 bases, and the junction held 6 bases outside the gene matches. This CDR3 region has 16 residues. Here the CDR3 reads CASSLAGTGRPDTQYF. CDR3 DNA: TGTGCCAGCAGCTTGGCGGGGACAGGGAGGCCAGATACGCAGTATTTT.

In its sample, this clone was seen once. This rearrangement joins TRBV6-6 to TRBJ1-5; D ambiguous. Trimming took 0 bases from V and 6 from J, leaving 6 bases between them. The CDR3 length is 13 residues. Germline CDR1 reads MNHNY; CDR2 reads SVGAGI (reference sequence). As DNA, the CDR3 is TGTGCCAGCAGTTACTCCCCAATTCAGCCCCAGCATTTT. The encoded protein is CASSYSPIQPQHF.

The chain combines TRBV6-6 with TRBJ1-5; 8 bases line up with TRBD1. The germline V gene encodes CDR1 MNHNY and CDR2 SVGAGI (reference sequence). The CDR3 totals 15 residues. V was pared by 6 bases and J by 2 bases, with 6 bases of the junction left unmatched. The DNA of the CDR3 is TGTGCCAGCAGGAACAGGGGGGGTGGCAATCAGCCCCAGCATTTT. This codes for CASRNRGGGNQPQHF.

The chain uses TRBV6-1 and TRBJ2-7; D unclear. The CDR3 loop spans 12 amino acids. In germline, CDR1 is MNHNS, CDR2 SASEGT. The ends were cut back, 3 bases at V and 2 bases at J, with 5 bases in the middle. As DNA, the CDR3 is TGTGCCAGCAGTGACCCAACCTACGAGCAGTACTTC. Translation gives CASSDPTYEQYF.

The gene calls are TRBV9 and TRBJ1-4, with TRBD1 matching over 7 bases. CDR1 and CDR2 from the germline V gene are SGDLS and YYNGEE. The ends lost 0 bases at V and 4 bases at J; junction bases unmatched: 3. CDR3 length: 15 amino acids. The CDR3 region is CASSVGTGHNEKLFF. CDR3 in DNA: TGTGCCAGCAGCGTAGGGACAGGCCATAATGAAAAACTGTTTTTT. The entire variable domain, with the rest obtained from reference TRBV9 and TRBJ1-4, is as follows: DSGVTQTPKHLITATGQRVTLRCSPRSGDLSVYWYQQSLDQGLQFLIQYYNGEERAKGNILERFSAQQFPDLHSELNLSSLELGDSALYFCASSVGTGHNEKLFFGSGTQLSVL.

The CDR3 sequence: CASSFPRGLTTYEQYF. Here the CDR3 DNA reads TGTGCCAGCAGTTTCCCTCGGGGACTAACAACCTACGAGCAGTACTTC. The chain joins TRBV6-2 or TRBV6-3 to TRBJ2-7; 7 bases fit TRBD2. CDR1 is MNHEY, CDR2 SVGEGT, per germline. V dropped 4 bases and J dropped 2; count of bases not matched to a gene: 11. The CDR3 is 16 residues long.

In its sample, this clone was seen once. The chain's CDR3 is CASSRGLAGVGNEQFF. In nucleotides, the CDR3 is TGTGCCAGCTCACGGGGACTAGCGGGAGTAGGTAATGAGCAGTTCTTC. V usage is TRBV18 and J usage is TRBJ2-1, with 14 positions matching TRBD2. Germline CDR1 KGHSH, CDR2 LQKENI. The CDR3 runs to 16 residues. V lost 4 bases and J lost 7; bases outside the gene matches: 6.

The chain combines TRBV7-2 with TRBJ2-1; 10 positions agree with TRBD2. Germline V gene sequence: CDR1 SGHTA, CDR2 FQGNSA. The CDR3 consists of 16 residues. The J segment lost 5 bases and the V segment lost 2 bases, leaving 6 bases of the junction unmatched. The CDR3 loop is CASSLPAGGLDNEQFF. For the CDR3, the DNA is TGTGCCAGCAGCTTACCAGCGGGGGGGCTAGACAATGAGCAGTTCTTC.

The chain recombines TRBV2 with TRBJ2-7; D call uncertain. V shed 2 bases and J shed 7 bases, with 18 bases lying between them. The length of the CDR3 is 15 residues. Germline V gene data show CDR1 as SNHLY and CDR2 as FYNNEI. The CDR3 bases are TGTGCCAGCAGTGAACTAACCCCGGGTGTAGGTGAGCAGTACTTC. This translates into CASSELTPGVGEQYF.

The chain combines TRBV5-8 with TRBJ2-1; D is unclear. V was trimmed by 1 base and J by 8 bases, leaving 10 bases between them. In germline, CDR1 is SGHTS, CDR2 YDEGEE. The CDR3 length is 13 residues. The CDR3 sequence: CASSLPPWDEQFF. CDR3 nucleotide sequence: TGTGCCAGCAGCTTGCCGCCTTGGGATGAGCAGTTCTTC.

CDR3 protein: CASSQGLGTEAFF. As DNA, the CDR3 is TGTGCCAGCTCACAGGGGTTGGGCACTGAAGCTTTCTTT. The chain recombines TRBV18 with TRBJ1-1; TRBD1 is a possible D gene (5 bases). The CDR3 is 13 amino acids. Trimming took 4 bases from V and 4 from J, leaving 10 bases between them. CDR1 and CDR2 (germline): KGHSH, LQKENI.

CDR3 DNA: TGCGCCAGCAGCCAATCTCCAGGGAGCAATCAGCCCCAGCATTTT. This encodes CASSQSPGSNQPQHF. The J gene is TRBJ1-5, the V gene TRBV4-1, with D possibly TRBD1 on 5 matching bases. The CDR3 consists of 15 residues. Germline CDR1 is MGHRA and CDR2 is YSYEKL. The germline V and J ends were trimmed by 2 bases and 1 base, with 9 bases remaining between them.

This CDR3 is CASSYSPTWPGSGDSPLHF. CDR3 DNA sequence: TGTGCCAGCAGTTACTCGCCTACGTGGCCGGGAAGTGGGGATTCACCCCTCCACTTT. The chain joins TRBV6-2 or TRBV6-3 to TRBJ1-6; D gene uncertain. Germline CDR1 MNHEY, CDR2 SVGEGT. The CDR3 covers 19 residues. V was shortened by 0 bases and J by 8 bases, with 23 bases between the two germline ends.

The J gene is TRBJ1-1, the V gene TRBV5-1; 7 bases are shared with TRBD1. Trimming took 4 bases from V and 6 from J; bases not matched to a gene: 9. The CDR3 runs to 14 residues. Germline-derived CDR1 and CDR2 are SGHRS and YFSETQ. In DNA form, the CDR3 reads TGCGCCAGCAGCGCCGGACAGGAAGGGGCTGAAGCTTTCTTT. It codes for CASSAGQEGAEAFF.